The 14 T cell receptor beta chains below were found in one sample sequenced in a study of cytomegalovirus exposure and HLA in healthy donors. Clones were sequenced by immunoSEQ multiplex PCR, and TCRdb holds only the in-frame ones, with some missing. The table lists 200,000 or so clones, almost 90% of them singletons. The sequencing sample was made of PBMCs. The receptor set was obtained from a woman aged 18-29 years in good health and CMV-seronegative.

V usage is TRBV10-3 and J usage is TRBJ2-7; 9 positions match TRBD2. This CDR3 is 15 amino acids long. V lost 5 bases and J lost 0; bases outside the gene matches: 5. CDR1 and CDR2 from the germline V gene are ENHRY and SYGVKD. The CDR3 bases are TGTGCCATCAGTTATAGCGGGAGCAGCTCCTACGAGCAGTACTTC. The encoded protein is CAISYSGSSSYEQYF.

The V gene is TRBV5-1, the J gene TRBJ2-1; D might be TRBD2 (6 bases). The CDR3 is made up of 15 amino acids. In germline, CDR1 is SGHRS, CDR2 YFSETQ. The V end lost 3 bases, the J end lost 7 bases, and 17 bases lay between the germline ends. CDR3 DNA sequence: TGCGCCAGCAGCTGGAGCCCCGGGGGATTAAATGAGCAGTTCTTC. It codes for CASSWSPGGLNEQFF.

The chain uses TRBV5-4 and TRBJ2-3, with D perhaps matching TRBD2 (6 bases). CDR1 is SGHNT and CDR2 is YYREEE in the germline V gene (reference sequence). Trimming removed 1 base at V and 4 bases at J, with 16 bases between. This CDR3 spans 16 amino acids. CDR3 DNA: TGTGCCAGCAGCTTGAGGCGACTAGGTTCGGCAGATACGCAGTATTTT. Translated, it gives CASSLRRLGSADTQYF.

This sequence joins TRBV16 and TRBJ1-2; a possible D gene is TRBD1 (6 bases). CDR1 is KGHSY and CDR2 is FQNENV in the germline V gene. Deletions cut 0 bases from V and 3 bases from J, with 11 bases between. The CDR3 loop spans 15 amino acids. For the CDR3, the DNA is TGTGCCAGCAGCCAATCGAACAGGGCGGACTATGGCTACACCTTC. Protein: CASSQSNRADYGYTF.

This chain links TRBV2 with TRBJ1-3; D gene ambiguous. Germline-derived CDR1 and CDR2 are SNHLY and FYNNEI. V lost 4 bases, J lost 0 bases, and 7 bases lay in between. There are 14 residues in the CDR3. CDR3 in DNA: TGTGCCAGCAGTGGCACAGTCTCTGGAAACACCATATATTTT. Protein sequence: CASSGTVSGNTIYF.

V is TRBV7-2 and J is TRBJ2-3; 7 bases align to TRBD2. The V gene end was trimmed by 0 bases and the J gene end by 4 bases; junction bases not matched to a gene: 10. CDR1 and CDR2 from the germline V gene are SGHTA and FQGNSA. The CDR3 runs 17 residues. The CDR3 coding sequence is TGTGCCAGCAGCTTAGCAAGGGTTAGCGGGCGGGCAGATACGCAGTATTTT. Protein product: CASSLARVSGRADTQYF.

V gene TRBV2 combines with J gene TRBJ1-5; TRBD1 matches at 7 bases. V was pared by 6 bases and J by 10 bases, with 3 bases of the junction left unmatched. The CDR3 consists of 11 residues. Germline CDR1 is SNHLY and CDR2 is FYNNEI. CDR3 bases: TGTGCCAGCAGGAACAGGGGACCCCAGCATTTT. Translated: CASRNRGPQHF.

This rearrangement joins TRBV27 to TRBJ2-5; 9 bases agree with TRBD2. Trimming removed 3 bases from V and 2 bases from J; junction bases left unmatched: 1. Germline CDR1 and CDR2: MNHEY and SMNVEV (reference sequence). The CDR3 is 14 residues long. The CDR3 coding sequence is TGTGCCAGCAGTTTTACTAGCGGGCAAGAGACCCAGTACTTC. The encoded protein is CASSFTSGQETQYF.

The rearrangement uses TRBV18 and TRBJ1-5; tentatively, D is TRBD1 (5 bases). This CDR3 is 19 amino acids long. From germline, CDR1 is KGHSH and CDR2 LQKENI. V was clipped by 1 base and J by 5 bases, with 24 bases between them. CDR3 amino acids: CASSPHKQVPNWNYQPQHF. In DNA form, the CDR3 reads TGTGCCAGCTCACCACATAAACAGGTCCCAAACTGGAATTATCAGCCCCAGCATTTT.

The genes are TRBV27 and TRBJ1-1; D is perhaps TRBD1 (5 bases). This CDR3 comprises 14 residues. Trimming took 5 bases from V and 6 from J, leaving 16 bases between them. Germline assignment: CDR1 MNHEY and CDR2 SMNVEV (reference sequence). The CDR3 DNA reads TGTGCCAGCAGTCCAAACATTGGGGGGGCTGAAGCTTTCTTT. Translation gives CASSPNIGGAEAFF.

This chain uses TRBV29-1 with TRBJ2-4, with 7 bases lining up with TRBD1. CDR1 and CDR2 from the germline V gene are SQVTM and ANQGSEA. The CDR3 length is 13 residues. Trimming cost V 6 bases and J 1 base; bases outside gene matches: 3. CDR3 residues: CSVLQGAKNIQYF. The CDR3 nucleotides read TGCAGCGTCCTACAGGGGGCCAAAAACATTCAGTACTTC.

This chain connects TRBV4-3 to TRBJ2-3, with D possibly matching TRBD1 (6 bases). Germline assignment: CDR1 LGHNA and CDR2 YSLEER. This CDR3 spans 20 amino acids. V was pared by 1 base and J by 0 bases, with 23 bases between. CDR3 in amino acids: CASSQAPNFIGGQSTDTQYF. CDR3 nucleotides: TGCGCCAGCAGCCAAGCCCCCAACTTCATCGGAGGACAGAGCACAGATACGCAGTATTTT.

The chain recombines TRBV7-9 with TRBJ2-1; 10 bases line up with TRBD2. CDR1 SEHNR and CDR2 FQNEAQ come from the germline V gene (reference sequence). The V and J ends lost 5 bases and 6 bases, in that order; junction bases with no gene match: 10. The CDR3 loop spans 16 amino acids. For the CDR3, the DNA is TGTGCCAGCAGCCTCCTCCTAGCGGGAGAGGGCAATGAGCAGTTCTTC. This sequence encodes CASSLLLAGEGNEQFF.

The rearrangement joins TRBV28 to TRBJ2-5; unclear D gene. Trimming took 3 bases from V and 3 from J, leaving 5 bases between them. CDR1 is MDHEN and CDR2 is SYDVKM in the germline V gene. The CDR3 is made up of 12 amino acids. The CDR3 sequence is CASSLQEETQYF. The DNA for the CDR3 is TGTGCCAGCAGTTTGCAGGAAGAGACCCAGTACTTC.